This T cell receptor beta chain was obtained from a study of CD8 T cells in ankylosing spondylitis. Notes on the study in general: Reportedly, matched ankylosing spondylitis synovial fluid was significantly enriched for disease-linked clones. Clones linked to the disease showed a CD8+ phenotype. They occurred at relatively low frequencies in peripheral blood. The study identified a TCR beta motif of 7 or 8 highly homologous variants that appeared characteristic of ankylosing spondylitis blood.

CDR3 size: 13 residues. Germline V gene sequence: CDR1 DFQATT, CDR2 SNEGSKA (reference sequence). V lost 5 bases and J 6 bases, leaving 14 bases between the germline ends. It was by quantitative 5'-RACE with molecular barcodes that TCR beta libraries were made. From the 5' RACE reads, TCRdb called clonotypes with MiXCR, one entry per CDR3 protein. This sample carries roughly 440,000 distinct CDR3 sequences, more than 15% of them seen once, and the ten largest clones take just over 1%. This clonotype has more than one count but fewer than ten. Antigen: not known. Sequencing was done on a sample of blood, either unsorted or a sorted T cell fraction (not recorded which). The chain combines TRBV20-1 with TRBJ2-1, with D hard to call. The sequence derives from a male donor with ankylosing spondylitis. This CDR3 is CSADLNMGNEQFF. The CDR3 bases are TGCAGTGCTGACCTTAATATGGGCAATGAGCAGTTCTTC.